One sample yielded the 3 T cell receptor beta chains listed below, sequenced in a study of blood T cell repertoires in COVID-19. Produced via immunoSEQ multiplex PCR; TCRdb's table is partial and in-frame only. The data show about 210,000 clones, approximately 80% seen once. Sequenced: peripheral blood. These receptors originate from a man aged 35 to 55 who had recovered from COVID-19.

This chain joins TRBV11-2 and TRBJ2-3; D might be TRBD2 (5 bases). Per the germline V gene, CDR1 is SGHAT and CDR2 is FQNNGV. The CDR3 sequence is 15 residues long. V was pared by 0 bases and J by 2 bases, with 9 bases between. CDR3 residues: CASSLDRDVTDTQYF. The CDR3 nucleotides are TGTGCCAGCAGCTTAGATCGGGATGTCACAGATACGCAGTATTTT. Together with reference TRBV11-2 and TRBJ2-3, the CDR3 gives the full variable domain: EAGVAQSPRYKIIEKRQSVAFWCNPISGHATLYWYQQILGQGPKLLIQFQNNGVVDDSQLPKDRFSAERLKGVDSTLKIQPAKLEDSAVYLCASSLDRDVTDTQYFGPGTRLTVL.

CDR3: CSTRGDRGDNEQFF. CDR3 nucleotide sequence: TGCAGCACCCGAGGGGACAGGGGCGACAATGAGCAGTTCTTC. This sequence joins TRBV29-1 and TRBJ2-1, with 10 bases that match TRBD1. Per germline, CDR1 SQVTM and CDR2 ANQGSEA. Trimming cost V 8 bases and J 5 bases; bases outside gene matches: 9. This CDR3 region has 14 residues.

The chain joins TRBV6-5 to TRBJ1-2; TRBD1 might be the D (5 bases). CDR1 MNHEY and CDR2 SVGAGI come from the germline V gene. The length of the CDR3 is 14 residues. V shed 6 bases and J shed 3 bases, with 14 bases lying between them. CDR3 amino acids: CASRAPGTDYGYTF. The DNA of the CDR3 is TGTGCCAGCAGGGCTCCCGGGACTGACTATGGCTACACCTTC.